What follows is one TCR beta chain and its context. The antigen is unknown. Per sample, no less than 5.5 micrograms of total RNA were extracted. This specimen comes from a study of blood T cells in healthy people across ages. The second PCR ran 7 to 11 cycles with a sample-barcoded 5' primer and J-beta primers. TCRdb redid the calling of the 5' RACE reads with MiXCR, one entry per CDR3 protein. Of about 1,400,000 distinct CDR3 sequences in the sample, roughly 59% were seen once. Study findings and constraints: PBMCs were not sorted, which prevented a conclusive comparison of naive versus antigen-experienced cells. Compared with aged donors, long-lived donors showed fewer expanded clones, suggesting selection. Donor CMV infection status was unknown, possibly confounding age-related changes in expanded clonotypes.

This CDR3 comprises 13 residues. Germline values: CDR1 MDHEN, CDR2 SYDVKM. This TCR was recovered from a man in his late teens or twenties in good health. The chain is built from TRBV28 and TRBJ2-4, with D tentatively TRBD2 (5 bases). The closer fit of TRBJ2-7 to the DNA end suggests the J call may be wrong. The material sequenced was blood. CDR3 in DNA: TGTGCCAGCAGTTTCCGCCGGGGAAGCGAGCAGTACTTC. Translation gives CASSFRRGSEQYF.